A single sample is the source of the 23 T cell receptor beta chains below, sequenced in a study of cytomegalovirus exposure and HLA in healthy donors. Vbeta (60) and Jbeta (13) primers were used in the PCR. Some clones are missing from TCRdb's copy, which holds only in-frame ones; the method was immunoSEQ multiplex PCR. The sample includes fewer than 200,000 clones, around 80% of them seen just once. Sample: PBMCs. The origin of the receptors is a man aged 35-49 years in good health and CMV-seronegative.

This clone was counted only a few times. The V call is TRBV30, the J call TRBJ2-7, with 11 nucleotides matching TRBD2. After removal of 3 bases from V and 9 bases from J, the junction contained 19 bases not matched to a gene. This CDR3 comprises 17 residues. Germline assignment: CDR1 GTSNPN and CDR2 SVGIG (reference sequence). The chain's CDR3 is CAWRVSVGTSGTGGQYF. Written as DNA, the CDR3 is TGTGCCTGGAGGGTATCGGTTGGGACTAGCGGTACAGGCGGGCAGTACTTC.

The chain is built from TRBV29-1 and TRBJ2-2; D is possibly TRBD1 (6 bases). The CDR3 runs to 13 residues. The V gene lost 6 bases and the J gene lost 2 bases, with 10 bases spanning the gap. CDR1 is SQVTM and CDR2 is ANQGSEA in the germline V gene. CDR3: CSVGQKNTGELFF. For the CDR3, the DNA is TGCAGCGTCGGACAGAAAAACACCGGGGAGCTGTTTTTT.

The chain links TRBV7-9 to TRBJ2-5; D might be TRBD1 (5 bases). Germline lookup yields CDR1 SEHNR and CDR2 FQNEAQ (reference sequence). Trimming left V 7 bases short and J 3 bases short, with 9 bases between. This CDR3 is 12 amino acids long. As DNA, the CDR3 is TGTGCCAGCATTGACAGAAAAGAGACCCAGTACTTC. Translated: CASIDRKETQYF. Drawing the rest from reference TRBV7-9 and TRBJ2-5, the complete variable domain is DTGVSQNPRHKITKRGQNVTFRCDPISEHNRLYWYRQTLGQGPEFLTYFQNEAQLEKSRLLSDRFSAERPKGSFSTLEIQRTEQGDSAMYLCASIDRKETQYFGPGTRLLVL.

The rearrangement links TRBV6-5 to TRBJ2-1; D ambiguous. In germline, CDR1 is MNHEY, CDR2 SVGAGI. The V gene lost 5 bases and the J gene lost 0 bases, with 8 bases spanning the gap. CDR3 length equals 14 residues. CDR3 amino acids: CASSSYRSYNEQFF. DNA of the CDR3: TGTGCCAGCAGTAGCTATCGCTCCTACAATGAGCAGTTCTTC.

This chain uses TRBV15 with TRBJ2-3, with D perhaps TRBD1 (6 bases). Deletions cut 1 base from V and 0 bases from J, with 11 bases between. CDR3 length: 16 residues. Germline values: CDR1 LNHNV, CDR2 YYDKDF (reference sequence). CDR3 in amino acids: CATSRGQGRSTDTQYF. The CDR3, as DNA: TGTGCCACCAGCAGAGGGCAGGGGCGGAGCACAGATACGCAGTATTTT.

The V call is TRBV4-3, the J call TRBJ2-2, with D possibly TRBD1 on 5 matching bases. The CDR3 sequence is 17 residues long. Looked up from germline, CDR1 is LGHNA and CDR2 is YSLEER. V was pared by 4 bases and J by 2 bases, with 17 bases between. As DNA, the CDR3 is TGCGCCAGCAGCCCCTCAGCAGGGCCTATTAACACCGGGGAGCTGTTTTTT. Translation gives CASSPSAGPINTGELFF.

The rearrangement joins TRBV27 to TRBJ2-1; 8 bases match TRBD1. There are 16 residues in the CDR3. The germline gives CDR1 MNHEY, CDR2 SMNVEV (reference sequence). V was clipped by 4 bases and J by 0 bases; unmatched bases: 5. The DNA of the CDR3 is TGTGCCAGCAGTTCTCCGGGACAGGTCTCCTACAATGAGCAGTTCTTC. This codes for CASSSPGQVSYNEQFF.

A remark on this clone: The same CDR3 can be traced to other DNA sequences in this sample. This sequence joins TRBV5-1 and TRBJ2-1; D unresolved. Germline-derived CDR1 and CDR2 are SGHRS and YFSETQ. The V end lost 0 bases, the J end lost 8 bases, and 6 bases lay between the germline ends. The CDR3 covers 12 residues. In DNA, the CDR3 is TGCGCCAGCAGCTTGGTCCGCGATGAGCAGTTCTTC. Protein sequence: CASSLVRDEQFF.

DNA of the CDR3: TGCGCCAGCAGCCAAAACAGGGGAAACACCGGGGAGCTGTTTTTT. This gives the protein CASSQNRGNTGELFF. V usage is TRBV4-3 and J usage is TRBJ2-2; TRBD1 matches 7 bases. This CDR3 is built from 15 residues. V shed 2 bases, J shed 2 bases, and the junction held 2 bases outside the gene matches. CDR1 and CDR2 from the germline V gene are LGHNA and YSLEER.

The gene calls are TRBV2 and TRBJ1-2; 7 positions agree with TRBD1. J was trimmed by 6 bases and V by 7 bases; bases with no gene match: 11. This CDR3 contains 14 residues. Per germline, CDR1 SNHLY and CDR2 FYNNEI. CDR3 sequence reads: CASKRTGVFDGYTF. The CDR3 DNA follows: TGTGCCAGCAAGAGAACAGGGGTTTTCGATGGCTACACCTTC.

The CDR3 bases are TGTGCCAGCAGTCAACAGGGTATCAACTATGGCTACACCTTC. Amino acids: CASSQQGINYGYTF. The rearrangement uses TRBV28 and TRBJ1-2; perhaps TRBD1 as D (6 bases). V gave up 5 bases and J gave up 2 bases, with 12 bases separating them. Germline-derived CDR1 and CDR2 are MDHEN and SYDVKM. The CDR3 spans 14 residues.

V usage is TRBV7-2 and J usage is TRBJ2-5; D not certain. With the DNA end fitting TRBJ2-7 better, the J assignment may be wrong. This CDR3 spans 13 amino acids. Germline CDR1 is SGHTA and CDR2 is FQGNSA. The CDR3 is CASSLAHSYEQYF. The CDR3 DNA is TGTGCCAGCAGCTTAGCTCACAGTTACGAGCAGTACTTC.

The chain has TRBV2 and TRBJ2-2; no definite D call. CDR1 and CDR2 (germline): SNHLY, FYNNEI. Deletions cut 3 bases from V and 0 bases from J, with 11 bases between. The CDR3 runs to 16 residues. CDR3 bases: TGTGCCAGCAGTGAGAACAGCCCCGCGAACACCGGGGAGCTGTTTTTT. Translating gives CASSENSPANTGELFF.

This chain joins TRBV6-5 and TRBJ1-5; the match to TRBD1 covers 9 bases. CDR1 is MNHEY and CDR2 is SVGAGI in the germline V gene. Trimming at V came to 5 bases and at J to 4 bases, leaving 6 bases not matched to a gene. The CDR3 has 15 residues. CDR3: CASSRQGVGNQPQHF. The CDR3 coding sequence is TGTGCCAGCAGTCGACAGGGGGTAGGGAATCAGCCCCAGCATTTT.

The table lists this clone with a few counts. The chain links TRBV10-2 to TRBJ2-1, with TRBD1 identical over 7 bases. CDR3 length: 14 amino acids. Trimming cost V 6 bases and J 7 bases; bases outside gene matches: 9. Germline CDR1 reads WSHSY; CDR2 reads SAAADI. The CDR3 nucleotides are TGCGCCAGCAGCCTCCGGGACAGATGGAATGAGCAGTTCTTC. As protein: CASSLRDRWNEQFF.

The chain recombines TRBV4-3 with TRBJ2-1, with D unclear. The V end lost 4 bases, the J end lost 0 bases, and 13 bases lay between the germline ends. The CDR3 length is 16 residues. Germline V CDR1 and CDR2: LGHNA, YSLEER. In nucleotides, the CDR3 is TGCGCCAGCAGCCCCCTACCTTCAAGCTCCTACAATGAGCAGTTCTTC. Translated: CASSPLPSSSYNEQFF.

V gene TRBV19 combines with J gene TRBJ1-4; TRBD1 matches 7 bases. There are 16 residues in the CDR3. The germline CDR1 and CDR2 sequences are LNHDA and SQIVND (reference sequence). Trimming cost V 7 bases and J 3 bases; bases outside gene matches: 11. The CDR3 coding sequence is TGTGCCAGTACCACCACAATACAGGGGTCTAATGAAAAACTGTTTTTT. Translating it yields CASTTTIQGSNEKLFF.

This clone has just one count. The V call is TRBV5-1, the J call TRBJ2-7; D possibly corresponds to TRBD2 (5 bases). CDR3 size: 15 residues. Deletions cut 0 bases from V and 2 bases from J, with 12 bases between. Germline lookup yields CDR1 SGHRS and CDR2 YFSETQ. CDR3 amino acids: CASSLESGVPYEQYF. In DNA form, the CDR3 reads TGCGCCAGCAGCTTGGAGTCCGGGGTACCCTACGAGCAGTACTTC.

The chain links TRBV6-4 to TRBJ2-3; no clear D. CDR3 size: 15 residues. The germline V gene encodes CDR1 MRHNA and CDR2 SNTAGT. V lost 6 bases and J 4 bases, leaving 17 bases between the germline ends. The CDR3 nucleotides read TGTGCCAGCAGGAAGACTCGAAGTAACGCAGATACGCAGTATTTT. This codes for CASRKTRSNADTQYF.

This chain connects TRBV5-1 to TRBJ2-1, with 10 bases identical to TRBD2. This CDR3 has 16 amino acids. Germline lookup yields CDR1 SGHRS and CDR2 YFSETQ. Trimming cost V 3 bases and J 7 bases; bases outside gene matches: 10. As DNA, the CDR3 is TGCGCCAGCAGCTCTTTGGCTAGCGGGAGTACTAATGAGCAGTTCTTC. Its protein is CASSSLASGSTNEQFF.

This chain links TRBV7-9 with TRBJ1-4; the D gene is possibly TRBD1 (5 bases). V lost 3 bases, J lost 7 bases, and 12 bases lay in between. Germline assignment: CDR1 SEHNR and CDR2 FQNEAQ (reference sequence). The CDR3 covers 14 residues. The CDR3 region is CASSLGGGFEKLFF. In DNA, the CDR3 is TGTGCCAGCAGCTTGGGGGGGGGTTTTGAAAAACTGTTTTTT. Together with reference TRBV7-9 and TRBJ1-4, the CDR3 gives the full variable domain: DTGVSQNPRHKITKRGQNVTFRCDPISEHNRLYWYRQTLGQGPEFLTYFQNEAQLEKSRLLSDRFSAERPKGSFSTLEIQRTEQGDSAMYLCASSLGGGFEKLFFGSGTQLSVL.

The chain recombines TRBV5-6 with TRBJ2-2; D is undetermined. The CDR3 is 13 amino acids. Trimming stripped 0 bases from V and 5 bases from J, with 5 bases between. Per the germline V gene, CDR1 is SGHDT and CDR2 is YYEEEE. CDR3 nucleotides: TGTGCCAGCAGCTTGGATCCGACCGGGGAGCTGTTTTTT. Translating gives CASSLDPTGELFF.

The chain joins TRBV2 to TRBJ2-1, with 7 bases that match TRBD2. Trimming cost V 3 bases and J 1 base; bases outside gene matches: 6. Germline CDR1 reads SNHLY; CDR2 reads FYNNEI. The CDR3 has 16 amino acids. DNA of the CDR3: TGTGCCAGCAGTGAGGCCGGGGAGGGGTCCTACAATGAGCAGTTCTTC. Encoded protein: CASSEAGEGSYNEQFF. Complete variable domain (other parts from reference TRBV2 and TRBJ2-1): EPEVTQTPSHQVTQMGQEVILRCVPISNHLYFYWYRQILGQKVEFLVSFYNNEISEKSEIFDDQFSVERPDGSNFTLKIRSTKLEDSAMYFCASSEAGEGSYNEQFFGPGTRLTVL.